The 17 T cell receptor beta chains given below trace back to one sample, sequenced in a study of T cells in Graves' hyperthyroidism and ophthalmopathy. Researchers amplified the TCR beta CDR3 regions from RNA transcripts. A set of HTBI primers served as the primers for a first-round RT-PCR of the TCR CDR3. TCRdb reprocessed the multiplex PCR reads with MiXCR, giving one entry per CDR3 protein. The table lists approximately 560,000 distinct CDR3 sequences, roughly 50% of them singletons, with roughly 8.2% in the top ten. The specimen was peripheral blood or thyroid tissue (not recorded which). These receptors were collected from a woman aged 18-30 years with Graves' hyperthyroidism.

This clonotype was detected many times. CDR3 region: CSATGQQETQYF. For the CDR3, the DNA is TGCAGTGCTACGGGGCAACAAGAGACCCAGTACTTC. V and J are TRBV20-1 and TRBJ2-5, with D possibly being TRBD1 or TRBD2 (5 bases each). Germline V gene data show CDR1 as DFQATT and CDR2 as SNEGSKA (reference sequence). V shed 4 bases and J shed 2 bases, with 8 bases lying between them. This CDR3 has 12 amino acids.

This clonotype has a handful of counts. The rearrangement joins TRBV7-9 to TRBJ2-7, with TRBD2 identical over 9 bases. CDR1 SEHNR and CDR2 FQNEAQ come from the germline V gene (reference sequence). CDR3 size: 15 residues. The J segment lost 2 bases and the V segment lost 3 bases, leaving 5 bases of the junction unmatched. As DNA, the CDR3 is TGTGCCAGCAGCTTCCCTAGCGGGGCAGCCTACGAGCAGTACTTC. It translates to CASSFPSGAAYEQYF.

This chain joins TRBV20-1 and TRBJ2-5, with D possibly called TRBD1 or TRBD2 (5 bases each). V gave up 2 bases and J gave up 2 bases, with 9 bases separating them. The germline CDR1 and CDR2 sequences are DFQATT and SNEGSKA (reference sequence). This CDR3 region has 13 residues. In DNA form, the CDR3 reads TGCAGTGCTAGACGGGGACGGCAAGAGACCCAGTACTTC. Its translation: CSARRGRQETQYF.

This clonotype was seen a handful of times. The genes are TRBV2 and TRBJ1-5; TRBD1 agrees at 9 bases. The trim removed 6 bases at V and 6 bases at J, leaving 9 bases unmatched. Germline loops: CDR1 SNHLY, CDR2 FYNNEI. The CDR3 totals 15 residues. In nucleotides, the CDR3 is TGTGCCAGCAGGCAACGGACAGGGGAGAGTCAGCCCCAGCATTTT. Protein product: CASRQRTGESQPQHF.

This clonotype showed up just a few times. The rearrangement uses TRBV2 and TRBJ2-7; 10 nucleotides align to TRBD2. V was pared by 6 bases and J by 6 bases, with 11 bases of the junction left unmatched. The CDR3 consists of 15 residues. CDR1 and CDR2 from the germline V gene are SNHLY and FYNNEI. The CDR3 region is CASRASSGRGGEQYF. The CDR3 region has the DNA TGTGCCAGCAGAGCGTCTAGCGGGAGAGGGGGCGAGCAGTACTTC.

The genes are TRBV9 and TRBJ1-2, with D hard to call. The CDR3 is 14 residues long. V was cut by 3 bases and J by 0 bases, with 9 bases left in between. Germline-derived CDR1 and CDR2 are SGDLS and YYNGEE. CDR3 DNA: TGTGCCAGCAGCGCCCTAGTAGCTAACTATGGCTACACCTTC. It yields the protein CASSALVANYGYTF.

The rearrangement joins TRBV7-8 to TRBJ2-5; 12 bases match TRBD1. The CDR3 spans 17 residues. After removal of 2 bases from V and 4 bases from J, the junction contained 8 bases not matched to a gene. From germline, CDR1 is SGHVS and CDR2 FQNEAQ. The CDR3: CASSLYTGQGAGETQYF. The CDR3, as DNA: TGTGCCAGCAGCTTATACACGGGACAGGGGGCTGGAGAGACCCAGTACTTC.

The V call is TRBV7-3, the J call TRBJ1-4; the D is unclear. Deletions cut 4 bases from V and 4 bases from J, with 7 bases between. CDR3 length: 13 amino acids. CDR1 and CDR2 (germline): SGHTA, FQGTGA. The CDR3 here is CASSSHSNEKLFF. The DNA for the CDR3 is TGTGCCAGCAGCTCCCACAGTAATGAAAAACTGTTTTTT.

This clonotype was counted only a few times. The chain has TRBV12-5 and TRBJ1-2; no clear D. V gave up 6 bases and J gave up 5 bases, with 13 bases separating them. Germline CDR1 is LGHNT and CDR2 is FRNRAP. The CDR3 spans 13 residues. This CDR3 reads CASGTGKNYGYTF. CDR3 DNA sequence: TGTGCTAGTGGCACCGGGAAGAATTATGGCTACACCTTC. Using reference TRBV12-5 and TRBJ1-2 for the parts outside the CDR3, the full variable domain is DARVTQTPRHKVTEMGQEVTMRCQPILGHNTVFWYRQTMMQGLELLAYFRNRAPLDDSGMPKDRFSAEMPDATLATLKIQPSEPRDSAVYFCASGTGKNYGYTFGSGTRLTVV.

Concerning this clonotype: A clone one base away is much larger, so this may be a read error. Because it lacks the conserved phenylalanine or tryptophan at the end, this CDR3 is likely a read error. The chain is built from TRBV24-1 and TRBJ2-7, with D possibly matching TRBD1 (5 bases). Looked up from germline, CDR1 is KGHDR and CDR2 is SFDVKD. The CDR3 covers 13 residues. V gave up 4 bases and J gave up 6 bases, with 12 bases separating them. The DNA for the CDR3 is TGTGCCACCAGTGACGTCCTCCAGGGCGAGCAGTACCTC. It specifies CATSDVLQGEQYL.

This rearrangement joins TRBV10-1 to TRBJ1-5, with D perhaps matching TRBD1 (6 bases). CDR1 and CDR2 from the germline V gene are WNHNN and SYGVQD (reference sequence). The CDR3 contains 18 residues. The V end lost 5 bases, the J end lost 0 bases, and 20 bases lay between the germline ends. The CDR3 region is CASSSRDRDTYSNQPQHF. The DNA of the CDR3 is TGCGCCAGCAGTTCCAGGGACCGGGACACGTATAGCAATCAGCCCCAGCATTTT.

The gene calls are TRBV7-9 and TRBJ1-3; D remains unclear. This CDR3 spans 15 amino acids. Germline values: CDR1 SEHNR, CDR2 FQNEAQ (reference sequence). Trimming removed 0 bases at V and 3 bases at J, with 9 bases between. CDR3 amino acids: CASSLAGDRGNTIYF. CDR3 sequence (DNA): TGTGCCAGCAGCTTAGCAGGAGACCGTGGAAACACCATATATTTT.

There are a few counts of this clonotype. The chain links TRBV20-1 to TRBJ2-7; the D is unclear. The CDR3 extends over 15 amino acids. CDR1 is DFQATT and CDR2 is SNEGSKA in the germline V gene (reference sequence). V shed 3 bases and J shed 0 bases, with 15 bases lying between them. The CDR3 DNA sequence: TGCAGTGCTAGGAGTTTAGCTCTAAGCTCCTACGAGCAGTACTTC. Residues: CSARSLALSSYEQYF.

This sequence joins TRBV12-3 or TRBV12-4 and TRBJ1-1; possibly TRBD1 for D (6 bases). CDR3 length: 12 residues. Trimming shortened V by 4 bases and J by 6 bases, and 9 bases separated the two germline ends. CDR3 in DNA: TGTGCCAGCAGTTCGGGACAACCTGAAGCTTTCTTT. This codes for CASSSGQPEAFF.

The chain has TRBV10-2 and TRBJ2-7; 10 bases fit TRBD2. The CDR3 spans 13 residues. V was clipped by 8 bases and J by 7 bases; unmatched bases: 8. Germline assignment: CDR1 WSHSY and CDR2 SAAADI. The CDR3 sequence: CASRTSGQGEQYF. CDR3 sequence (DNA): TGCGCCAGCCGGACTAGCGGCCAGGGGGAGCAGTACTTC.

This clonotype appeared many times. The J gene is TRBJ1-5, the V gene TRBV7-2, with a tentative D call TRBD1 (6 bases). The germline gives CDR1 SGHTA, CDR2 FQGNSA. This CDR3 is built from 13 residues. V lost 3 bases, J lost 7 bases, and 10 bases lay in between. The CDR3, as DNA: TGTGCCAGCAGCTTCGGGGGCAGCCAGCCCCAGCATTTT. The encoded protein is CASSFGGSQPQHF.

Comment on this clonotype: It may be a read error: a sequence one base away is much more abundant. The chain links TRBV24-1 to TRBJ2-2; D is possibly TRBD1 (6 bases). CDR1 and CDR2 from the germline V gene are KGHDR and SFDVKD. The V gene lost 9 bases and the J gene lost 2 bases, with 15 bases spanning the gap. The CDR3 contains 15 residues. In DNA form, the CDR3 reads TGTGCCACCGAGGAAAGGGACACCAACACCGGGGAGCTGTTTTTT. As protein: CATEERDTNTGELFF.